The present entry profiles one T cell receptor beta chain with its context. What it binds is not known. CD8+ and CD4+ T cells from blood underwent TCR beta sequencing. Random hexamers were used to reverse transcribe an amount of about 0.45 to 1 ug RNA. Amplification of TCR beta CDR3 used immunoSEQ multiplex PCR across 54 Vbeta and 13 Jbeta. TCRdb reanalysed the immunoSEQ multiplex PCR reads using MiXCR and keeps one entry per CDR3 protein. The data show about 82,000 distinct CDR3 sequences, with roughly 96% seen just once and 0.55% to 0.8% held by the top ten. These data come from a study of CD8 T cells in Susac syndrome. Notes on the study in general: Clonal CD8+ expansion in Susac was highest in TEMRA cells and active patients. Detection of Susac-specific public clones gave some 17 in total CD8+ repertoires and about 5 in CD8+ TEMRA repertoires.

Trimming cost V 6 bases and J 3 bases, with 9 bases left between them. Germline loops: CDR1 LNHDA, CDR2 SQIVND (reference sequence). This CDR3 comprises 13 residues. V gene TRBV19 combines with J gene TRBJ1-5, with D perhaps TRBD1 (5 bases). The receptor's source is a human donor with Susac syndrome. Sequenced material: CD8+ T cells from PBMCs. The CDR3 DNA follows: TGTGCCAGTAGCCCAGGGAACAATCAGCCCCAGCATTTT. Protein product: CASSPGNNQPQHF. Full variable domain (missing parts from reference TRBV19 and TRBJ1-5): DGGITQSPKYLFRKEGQNVTLSCEQNLNHDAMYWYRQDPGQGLRLIYYSQIVNDFQKGDIAEGYSVSREKKESFPLTVTSAQKNPTAFYLCASSPGNNQPQHFGDGTRLSIL.